This T cell receptor beta chain was observed in a study of pediatric ulcerative colitis (dated by TCRdb to 2018 to 2020). Looking at the study overall: Seven or eight ulcerative colitis patients had pancolitis and two had left-sided colitis, with histology consistent with ulcerative colitis in all. From 9 or 10 newly diagnosed, treatment-naive pediatric ulcerative colitis patients and four non-IBD control children, paired blood and rectal samples were collected. Using the Pediatric Ulcerative Colitis Activity Index, a couple of patients were classed as having mild disease, several as having moderate disease and three as having acute severe colitis. Results the study describes overall, beyond this receptor: Blood-derived T cells may have been included in the rectal pinch biopsies, particularly in patients with overt colitis. A couple of rectal CDR3 clonotypes were found in every ulcerative colitis patient but in no control. Because the repertoires came from total lymphocyte DNA, rare subsets such as regulatory T cells may have patterns that are not reflected. With only a few individuals, the healthy control group was small. Features of the rectal repertoire distinguished controls, mild-moderate colitis patients and acute severe colitis patients, and in acute severe colitis, rectal diversity was reduced because of clonal expansions. Autologous blood-rectal clonal overlap was significantly higher in ulcerative colitis patients than in controls, suggesting increased T cell trafficking to inflamed tissue. For technical reasons, the blood samples of a couple of patients yielded substantially fewer templates, so those samples were excluded from the blood-rectal overlap analysis.

The junction shows trimming of 5 bases on V and 8 bases on J, plus 21 bases between the germline ends. According to the germline V gene, CDR1 reads SGHTA and CDR2 reads FQGNSA. From cysteine to phenylalanine, the CDR3 is 15 amino acids long. The read is trimmed to its CDR3 DNA, 45 bases read in frame from base 1. In its sample, this clone was seen once. It has no known antigen specificity. Base qualities are not recorded, but no much larger clone differs from it by a single base. Rearranged CDR3 beta regions were amplified from genomic DNA with multiplex V and J primers using the immunoSEQ TRB Survey service. To keep sequencing depth equal across samples, survey-level depth of up to 500,000 reads per sample was applied. Libraries were purified and pooled, and sequencing was performed on Illumina technology. Under the source paper's analysis protocol: Productive clonality, sample overlap, pairwise scatters, CDR3 beta length, V/D/J gene usage and productiveness were assessed with immunoSEQ online tools. Calculated diversity was the number of unique rearrangements divided by total templates times 100; Shannon and Simpson indices were also computed. Principal component analysis was performed on Z-score normalized data with the R prcomp function and the ggbiplot package. Morisita's index was used to quantify the clonal overlap between blood and rectum within each subject. TCRdb's version of the immuneACCESS table is confined to in-frame rearrangements and falls short of the full clone set. An unresolved V gene accounts for under half of the shortfall where checked; the remainder is of unknown origin. V and J calls and clone size are those listed in that table; D and trimming were worked out from the DNA. The sample table shows 16,000 or so clones, and roughly 70% are seen once. 6% to 7% of the sample is in the top ten clones.

During colonoscopy, one to two pinch biopsies were obtained from the rectum for research purposes. Before the diagnostic colonoscopy, none of the ulcerative colitis patients had been given immunosuppressive medication. Before DNA was isolated, the rectal biopsies underwent proteinase K digestion. The Wizard kit (Promega) was used to extract genomic DNA from both blood and intestinal samples. This receptor was obtained from a boy aged 5-17 years with moderate ulcerative colitis. The V and J segments used are TRBV7-2 and TRBJ1-2; there is no confident call for the D gene. The source material was gut tissue. The CDR3 protein: CASSIQGSSSHGYTF. In nucleotide form, the sequence is TGTGCCAGCAGCATTCAAGGGTCCAGTTCTCACGGCTACACCTTC.